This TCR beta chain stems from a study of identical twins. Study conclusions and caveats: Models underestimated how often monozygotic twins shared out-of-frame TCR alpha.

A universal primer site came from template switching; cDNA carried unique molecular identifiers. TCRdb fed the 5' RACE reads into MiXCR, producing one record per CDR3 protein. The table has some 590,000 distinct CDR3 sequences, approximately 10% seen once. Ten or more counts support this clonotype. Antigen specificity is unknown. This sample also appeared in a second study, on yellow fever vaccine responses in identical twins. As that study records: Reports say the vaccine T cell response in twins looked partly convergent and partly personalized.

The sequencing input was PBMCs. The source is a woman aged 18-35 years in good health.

The CDR3 nucleotides are TGTGCCAGCAGCTTAACGCGGGAGAAAACCGGGGAGCTGTTTTTT. Translation gives CASSLTREKTGELFF. The chain joins TRBV7-8 to TRBJ2-2, with 7 bases fitting TRBD2. V was pared by 2 bases and J by 5 bases, with 5 bases of the junction left unmatched. In germline, CDR1 is SGHVS, CDR2 FQNEAQ. The CDR3 has 15 amino acids.